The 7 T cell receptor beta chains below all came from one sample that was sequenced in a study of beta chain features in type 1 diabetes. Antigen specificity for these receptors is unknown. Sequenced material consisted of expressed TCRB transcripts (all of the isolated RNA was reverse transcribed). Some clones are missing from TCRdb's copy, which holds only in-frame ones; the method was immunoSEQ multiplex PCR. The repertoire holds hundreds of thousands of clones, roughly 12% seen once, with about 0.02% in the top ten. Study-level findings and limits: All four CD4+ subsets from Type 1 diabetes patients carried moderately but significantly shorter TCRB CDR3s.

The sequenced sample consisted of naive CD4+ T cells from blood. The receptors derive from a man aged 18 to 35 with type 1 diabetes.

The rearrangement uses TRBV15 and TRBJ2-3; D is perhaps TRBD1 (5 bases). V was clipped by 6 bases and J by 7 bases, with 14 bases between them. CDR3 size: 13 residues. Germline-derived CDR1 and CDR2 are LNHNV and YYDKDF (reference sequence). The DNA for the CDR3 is TGTGCCACCAGTCCGACAGAATCAAATACGCAGTATTTT. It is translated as CATSPTESNTQYF.

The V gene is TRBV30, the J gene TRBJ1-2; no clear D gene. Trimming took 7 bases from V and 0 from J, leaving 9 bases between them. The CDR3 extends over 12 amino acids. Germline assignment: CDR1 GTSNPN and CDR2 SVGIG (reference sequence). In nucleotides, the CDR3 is TGTGCCTCCCCCATGGCTAACTATGGCTACACCTTC. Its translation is CASPMANYGYTF.

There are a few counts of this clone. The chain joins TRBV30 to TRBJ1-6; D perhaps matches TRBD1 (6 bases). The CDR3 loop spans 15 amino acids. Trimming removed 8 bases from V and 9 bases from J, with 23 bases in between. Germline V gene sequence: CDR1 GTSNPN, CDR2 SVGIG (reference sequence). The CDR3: CAHAPGAQTGSPLHF. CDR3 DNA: TGTGCCCACGCCCCGGGGGCCCAGACAGGTTCACCCCTCCACTTT.

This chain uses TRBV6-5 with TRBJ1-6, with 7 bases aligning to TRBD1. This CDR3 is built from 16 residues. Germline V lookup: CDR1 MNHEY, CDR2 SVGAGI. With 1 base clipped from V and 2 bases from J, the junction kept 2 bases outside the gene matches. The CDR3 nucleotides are TGTGCCAGCAGTTACTTACAGGGGACCTATAATTCACCCCTCCACTTT. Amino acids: CASSYLQGTYNSPLHF.

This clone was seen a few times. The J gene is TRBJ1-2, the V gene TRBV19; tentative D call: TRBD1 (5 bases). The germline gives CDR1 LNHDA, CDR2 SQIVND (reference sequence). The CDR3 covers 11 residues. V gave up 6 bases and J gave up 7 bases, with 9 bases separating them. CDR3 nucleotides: TGTGCCAGTAGCCAGGGCTCTGGCTACACCTTC. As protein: CASSQGSGYTF.

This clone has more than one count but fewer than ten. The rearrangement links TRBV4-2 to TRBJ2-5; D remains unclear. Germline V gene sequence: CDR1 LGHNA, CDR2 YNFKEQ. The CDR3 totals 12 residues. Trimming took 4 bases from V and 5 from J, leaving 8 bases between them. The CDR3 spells CASSPNRETQYF. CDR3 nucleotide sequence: TGTGCCAGCAGCCCGAATCGGGAGACCCAGTACTTC.

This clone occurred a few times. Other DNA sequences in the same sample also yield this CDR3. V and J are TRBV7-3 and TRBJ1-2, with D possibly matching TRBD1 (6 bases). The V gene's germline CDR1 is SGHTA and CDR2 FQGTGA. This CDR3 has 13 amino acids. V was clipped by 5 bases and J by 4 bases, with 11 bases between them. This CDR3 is CASSPGQFYGYTF. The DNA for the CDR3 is TGTGCCAGCAGCCCCGGACAGTTCTATGGCTACACCTTC.